The rows below give T cell receptor beta chains drawn from one sample of a study of shared clonotypes between healthy human individuals. Method: immunoSEQ multiplex PCR; TCRdb's copy keeps in-frame clones and lacks some. Found here are under 1,900,000 clones, approximately 98.5% of them singletons; the top ten hold approximately 0.4%. Sequencing used naive CD4+ T cells sorted from blood. These receptors were taken from a man aged 25 to 40 in good health. CDR3s include the opening cysteine and the closing phenylalanine or tryptophan. A D gene is named only where the DNA matches it firmly. Expanded clones are given a class, and other clones once, few, many or no size at all.

-,TRBJ1-3,-,TRBV19,CASSIDGFSGNTIYF,TGTGCCAGTAGCATTGATGGGTTCTCTGGAAACACCATATATTTT
-,TRBJ1-4,-,TRBV11-2,CASSFDRLNEKLFF,TGTGCCAGCAGCTTCGACCGGCTGAATGAAAAACTGTTTTTT
-,TRBJ2-6,-,TRBV5-4,CASSLRDPLGANVLTF,TGTGCCAGCAGCTTGAGGGATCCCCTGGGGGCCAACGTCCTGACTTTC
-,TRBJ2-7,-,TRBV2,CASSGGRPYEQYF,TGTGCCAGCAGTGGGGGCAGGCCCTACGAGCAGTACTTC
-,TRBJ2-7,-,TRBV27,CASSSGYEQYF,TGTGCCAGCAGTTCAGGCTACGAGCAGTACTTC
-,TRBJ2-1,TRBD1,TRBV5-4,CASSLGGTGDNEQFF,TGTGCCAGCAGCTTGGGTGGGACAGGAGATAATGAGCAGTTCTTC
-,TRBJ1-5,-,TRBV19,CASSTKGSSNQPQHF,TGTGCCAGTAGTACGAAGGGCAGCTCCAATCAGCCCCAGCATTTT
-,TRBJ2-7,-,TRBV29-1,CSVRSDSLSYEQYF,TGCAGCGTGCGGTCGGACTCCCTCTCCTACGAGCAGTACTTC
once,TRBJ1-5,TRBD1,TRBV29-1,CSVRETGEGQPQHF,TGCAGCGTTCGAGAGACAGGGGAGGGTCAGCCCCAGCATTTT
once,TRBJ2-7,TRBD1,TRBV4-1,CASSRGGTDRVYEQYF,TGCGCCAGCAGCCGGGGAGGCACGGACAGGGTCTACGAGCAGTACTTC
-,TRBJ2-7,TRBD1,TRBV5-3,CARSFRDRFYEQYF,TGTGCCAGAAGCTTCCGGGACAGATTTTACGAGCAGTACTTC
once,TRBJ2-7,-,TRBV6-1,CASSDLRIYEQYF,TGTGCCAGCAGTGACCTACGGATCTACGAGCAGTACTTC
-,TRBJ2-1,-,TRBV5-1,CASSLDSDQFF,TGCGCCAGCAGCTTGGACTCAGATCAGTTCTTC